The 9 T cell receptor beta chains below were found in one sample sequenced in a study of blood T cell repertoires in COVID-19. Libraries were prepared by immunoSEQ multiplex PCR; TCRdb keeps only in-frame clonotypes and omits some of them. In the table there are fewer than 300,000 clones, 70% to 90% of which are singletons. The sequenced sample consisted of peripheral blood. These TCRs come from a man in his forties or fifties with active or convalescent COVID-19.

The J gene is TRBJ1-6, the V gene TRBV4-1, with 7 bases aligning to TRBD1. V shed 5 bases and J 7 bases; nucleotides not matched to a gene: 17. Looked up from germline, CDR1 is MGHRA and CDR2 is YSYEKL. The CDR3 extends over 18 amino acids. The chain's CDR3 is CASSEALRMTGSNSPLHF. In DNA, the CDR3 is TGCGCCAGCAGCGAGGCCCTACGGATGACAGGGTCCAATTCACCCCTCCACTTT.

The rearrangement uses TRBV7-9 and TRBJ1-4; 9 bases are a match to TRBD1. The germline V gene has CDR1 SEHNR and CDR2 FQNEAQ (reference sequence). The CDR3 is 14 residues long. V trimming: 5 bases; J trimming: 8 bases; junction bases outside the gene matches: 6. The CDR3 sequence is CASSELGTGEKLFF. CDR3 nucleotide sequence: TGTGCCAGCAGCGAATTAGGGACAGGGGAAAAACTGTTTTTT.

This CDR3 reads CASSSDRGSSVQYF. For the CDR3, the DNA is TGTGCCAGCAGCTCTGACAGGGGGTCCTCTGTGCAGTACTTC. V gene TRBV7-6 combines with J gene TRBJ2-7, with 9 bases lining up with TRBD1. Germline-derived CDR1 and CDR2 are SGHVS and FNYEAQ. Trimming at V came to 4 bases and at J to 9 bases, leaving 10 bases not matched to a gene. The CDR3 runs 14 residues.

This chain joins TRBV6-5 and TRBJ1-2; D uncertain. The CDR3 spans 13 residues. The germline gives CDR1 MNHEY, CDR2 SVGAGI. V was trimmed by 7 bases and J by 2 bases, leaving 11 bases between them. For the CDR3, the DNA is TGTGCCAGCACCATTACAGTAAACTATGGCTACACCTTC. Translating it yields CASTITVNYGYTF.

The chain is built from TRBV19 and TRBJ2-7; 12 nucleotides match TRBD2. V lost 2 bases and J lost 4; bases outside the gene matches: 3. Per germline, CDR1 LNHDA and CDR2 SQIVND (reference sequence). This CDR3 has 15 amino acids. The CDR3 is CASSILAGGIYEQYF. For the CDR3, the DNA is TGTGCCAGTAGTATACTAGCGGGAGGGATTTACGAGCAGTACTTC.

This rearrangement joins TRBV7-6 to TRBJ2-7, with TRBD1 as a possible D gene (7 bases). The CDR3 is 16 amino acids. Per germline, CDR1 SGHVS and CDR2 FNYEAQ. V dropped 5 bases and J dropped 0 bases, with 17 bases sitting between them. DNA for the CDR3: TGTGCCAGCAGCGGCGGATCAGGGGGGAGCTCCTACGAGCAGTACTTC. This gives the protein CASSGGSGGSSYEQYF.

This clone was found once. The chain employs TRBV28 and TRBJ2-7; tentative D call: TRBD2 (6 bases). The CDR3 sequence is 16 residues long. Trimming cost V 3 bases and J 2 bases, with 17 bases left between them. Germline V lookup: CDR1 MDHEN, CDR2 SYDVKM. DNA for the CDR3: TGTGCCAGCAGTTTTCGGAGGGGTCTGAGTCCCTACGAGCAGTACTTC. This encodes CASSFRRGLSPYEQYF.

The genes are TRBV5-4 and TRBJ2-3, with 7 bases lining up with TRBD2. The CDR3 extends over 17 amino acids. V was pared by 3 bases and J by 2 bases, with 12 bases of the junction left unmatched. Germline CDR1 reads SGHNT; CDR2 reads YYREEE (reference sequence). The CDR3: CASSSPGGDEITDTQYF. CDR3 coding DNA: TGTGCCAGCAGCTCCCCTGGGGGGGACGAGATCACAGATACGCAGTATTTT.

The genes are TRBV14 and TRBJ2-7, with 7 bases lining up with TRBD1. The CDR3 runs 16 residues. The V gene's germline CDR1 is SGHDN and CDR2 FVKESK. V lost 1 base and J lost 4; bases outside the gene matches: 10. The CDR3 DNA sequence: TGTGCCAGCAGCCAAGTCCGACAGGGCGTTTGGTACGAGCAGTACTTC. As protein: CASSQVRQGVWYEQYF.